Listed below are T cell receptor beta chains from one sample, sequenced in a study of CD8 T cells in Susac syndrome. TCRdb re-derived calls from the immunoSEQ multiplex PCR reads in MiXCR, one entry per CDR3 protein. The sample contains approximately 100,000 distinct CDR3 sequences, roughly 95% of which appear only once. Sequences were obtained from CD8+ T cells from PBMCs. The source of these receptors is a human donor with Susac syndrome. Both conserved end residues are part of each CDR3. A D gene is named only where the DNA matches it firmly. Part of the rows lack a size; the others show once, few, many or a class for expanded clones.

D gene	clone size	J gene	CDR3 length	V gene	CDR3 DNA	CDR3 protein
-	-	TRBJ1-5	15	TRBV15	TGTGCCACCAGCAGTGATGGACAGTTAGATCAGCCCCAGCATTTT	CATSSDGQLDQPQHF
-	-	TRBJ2-4	16	TRBV7-9	TGTGCCAGCAGCTTTGATTCAGGCCTCCCCCCAAACATTCAGTACTTC	CASSFDSGLPPNIQYF
-	-	TRBJ1-2	14	TRBV3-1	TGTGCCAGCAGCCCCCCGGAGGGGGACTATGGCTACACCTTC	CASSPPEGDYGYTF
TRBD1	-	TRBJ2-1	15	TRBV2	TGTGCCAGCAGGGCGGACAGGAGCTCCTACAATGAGCAGTTCTTC	CASRADRSSYNEQFF
TRBD1	-	TRBJ1-6	15	TRBV12-3/TRBV12-4	TGTGCCAGCACTCCGGTGTGGACAGGCCGTTCACCCCTCCACTTT	CASTPVWTGRSPLHF
-	-	TRBJ2-7	15	TRBV18	TGTGCCAGCTCACCCCCGGACGTACCCTCCTACGAGCAGTACTTC	CASSPPDVPSYEQYF
-	-	TRBJ1-6	14	TRBV20-1	TGCAGTGCTAGAGATCTAGGGAATTCGCCACCCCTCCACTTT	CSARDLGNSPPLHF
-	-	TRBJ1-5	13	TRBV7-3	TGTGCCAGCAGCCGTGACGTTGGGCAGCCCCAGCATTTT	CASSRDVGQPQHF
-	-	TRBJ1-1	13	TRBV7-8	TGTGCCAGCAGCTTTGAGGCGAACACTGAAGCTTTCTTT	CASSFEANTEAFF
-	-	TRBJ2-5	14	TRBV9	TGTGCCAGCAGTCGAGGGGGGACTGGGGAGACCCAGTACTTC	CASSRGGTGETQYF
-	-	TRBJ2-5	14	TRBV7-9	TGTGCCAGCAGCCTCCGGGACTACCAAGAGACCCAGTACTTC	CASSLRDYQETQYF
TRBD1	-	TRBJ1-5	14	TRBV7-8	TGTGCCAGCAGCCGGACAGGGGGCCGTCAGCCCCAGCATTTT	CASSRTGGRQPQHF
-	-	TRBJ1-1	14	TRBV4-3	TGCGCCAGCAGTACGGACACCTTGAACACTGAAGCTTTCTTT	CASSTDTLNTEAFF
TRBD1	once	TRBJ2-5	16	TRBV3-1	TGTGCCAGCAACCTGTTCCGGGACAGGGGGCGAGAGACCCAGTACTTC	CASNLFRDRGRETQYF
-	-	TRBJ2-2	14	TRBV20-1	TGCAGTGCTAGAATCGGGGGAGGCACCGGGGAGCTGTTTTTT	CSARIGGGTGELFF
-	-	TRBJ2-1	14	TRBV15	TGTGCCACCAGCTCCGTATCGGGTGGGGATGAGCAGTTCTTC	CATSSVSGGDEQFF
-	once	TRBJ1-1	15	TRBV3-1	TGTGCCAGCAGCCAAGATTGGAGCTCGAACACTGAAGCTTTCTTT	CASSQDWSSNTEAFF
-	-	TRBJ2-1	11	TRBV29-1	TGCAGCGCTCCGGCTGGGTATGAGCAGTTCTTC	CSAPAGYEQFF
-	-	TRBJ2-5	14	TRBV7-3	TGTGCCAGCAGCGAAGACGGGCTTGGGGAGACCCAGTACTTC	CASSEDGLGETQYF
-	-	TRBJ2-1	14	TRBV7-9	TGTGCCAGCAGCTTGTCTCCCAGGGACAATGAGCAGTTCTTC	CASSLSPRDNEQFF
TRBD1	-	TRBJ1-2	14	TRBV5-4	TGTGCCAGCAGCTTACAGGGGCCATGGGATGGCTACACCTTC	CASSLQGPWDGYTF
TRBD2	-	TRBJ2-1	15	TRBV6-6	TGTGCCAGCGGAATAACTAGCGGGGGCAACAATGAGCAGTTCTTC	CASGITSGGNNEQFF
TRBD2	-	TRBJ2-1	14	TRBV6-5	TGTGCCAGCAGCGAACTAGCGGGGGTCAATGAGCAGTTCTTC	CASSELAGVNEQFF
TRBD2	-	TRBJ2-3	16	TRBV4-1	TGCGCCAGCAGCCCTAAAGCGGGGCCTAGCACAGATACGCAGTATTTT	CASSPKAGPSTDTQYF
-	-	TRBJ2-5	16	TRBV7-6	TGTGCCAGCAGCTCATACCCAACACACAGGGCAGAGACCCAGTACTTC	CASSSYPTHRAETQYF
TRBD1	-	TRBJ2-1	19	TRBV5-4	TGTGCCAGCAGCGACCCACATCTCCCCGGAGACAGGGGAAACAATGAGCAGTTCTTC	CASSDPHLPGDRGNNEQFF
-	-	TRBJ2-1	15	TRBV6-5	TGTGCCAGCAGAGACTCCAGGCGATCCTACAATGAGCAGTTCTTC	CASRDSRRSYNEQFF
-	-	TRBJ2-5	15	TRBV12-3/TRBV12-4	TGTGCCAGCAGTTCCCTAGCTTGGGGGCGGGAGACCCAGTACTTC	CASSSLAWGRETQYF
-	once	TRBJ2-5	14	TRBV11-2	TGTGCCAGCAGCTTAGTGTGGGGGGAGGAGACCCAGTACTTC	CASSLVWGEETQYF
TRBD1	-	TRBJ1-1	15	TRBV3-1	TGTGCCAGCAGTATAACAGGGGTTGGGGACACTGAAGCTTTCTTT	CASSITGVGDTEAFF
-	-	TRBJ2-7	15	TRBV2	TGTGCCGCGGCGGCGGAGGCGGGCAGCTCCTACGAGCAGTACTTC	CAAAAEAGSSYEQYF
-	-	TRBJ1-5	12	TRBV19	TGTGCCAGTGGACTGCGCAATCAGCCCCAGCATTTT	CASGLRNQPQHF
-	-	TRBJ1-5	16	TRBV4-2	TGTGCCAGCAGCCAAGTAGGGGATATCAGCAATCAGCCCCAGCATTTT	CASSQVGDISNQPQHF
-	-	TRBJ2-7	14	TRBV20-1	TGCAGTGCTAGAGATCCGACATCTTCCTACGAGCAGTACTTC	CSARDPTSSYEQYF
TRBD1	-	TRBJ1-1	14	TRBV20-1	TGCAGTGCTTTTAAAGACAGGGGGTGGACTGAAGCTTTCTTT	CSAFKDRGWTEAFF
-	-	TRBJ2-1	13	TRBV4-3	TGCGCCAGCAGTCCCGTACTGGCGCGCGGGCAGTTCTTC	CASSPVLARGQFF
-	-	TRBJ1-1	12	TRBV25-1	TGTGCCACCACTTCAGGCATCACTGAAGCTTTCTTT	CATTSGITEAFF